This entry features one T cell receptor beta chain sequence. Trimming removed 4 bases from V and 2 bases from J, with 18 bases in between. In germline, CDR1 is SGHKS, CDR2 YYEKEE (reference sequence). This CDR3 has 16 residues. This sample is part of a study of CD8 T cells in Susac syndrome. Reverse transcription of about 0.45 to 1 ug RNA was performed with random hexamers. The authors amplified TCR beta CDR3 across 54 Vbeta and 13 Jbeta using immunoSEQ multiplex PCR. TCRdb ran MiXCR on the immunoSEQ multiplex PCR reads and lists one entry per CDR3 protein. The sample lists about 290,000 distinct CDR3 sequences, 85% occurring once.

The sequenced sample consisted of CD8+ T cells from PBMCs. This clonotype originated in a human donor with multiple sclerosis. The gene calls are TRBV5-5 and TRBJ1-1; D gene unclear. The CDR3 nucleotides read TGTGCCAGCAGCGAATACCCGCAGGTTGGTAACACTGAAGCTTTCTTT. Amino acids: CASSEYPQVGNTEAFF.